These 31 T cell receptor beta chains came from one sample sequenced in a study of cytomegalovirus exposure and HLA in healthy donors. PCR involved 60 Vbeta and 13 Jbeta primers. Sequencing was performed with immunoSEQ multiplex PCR; in TCRdb, only in-frame clones are kept and a portion is missing. In the table there are approximately 300,000 clones, 80% of which are singletons. Material: PBMCs. These receptors were obtained from a girl aged 2 to 9 in good health and CMV-seronegative.

The sample holds a few counts of this clone. The chain joins TRBV27 to TRBJ2-2; 12 nucleotides match TRBD2. J lost 2 bases, V lost 3 bases, and 7 bases had no gene match. Looked up from germline, CDR1 is MNHEY and CDR2 is SMNVEV (reference sequence). The CDR3 is made up of 18 amino acids. The CDR3 DNA reads as TGTGCCAGCAGTTTGCCCACTAGCGGGGGGATAAACACCGGGGAGCTGTTTTTT. Protein sequence: CASSLPTSGGINTGELFF.

The chain is built from TRBV18 and TRBJ1-6, with TRBD1 matching 7 bases. The junction had 10 bases not matched to a gene; V was cut back by 2 bases and J by 9 bases. Germline loops: CDR1 KGHSH, CDR2 LQKENI. CDR3 length: 16 residues. CDR3 in amino acids: CASSPSGGGGLSPLHF. In nucleotides, the CDR3 is TGTGCCAGCTCACCATCCGGTGGAGGGGGCCTTTCACCCCTCCACTTT.

The chain combines TRBV28 with TRBJ2-1, with 15 positions matching TRBD2. The CDR3 sequence is 15 residues long. In germline, CDR1 is MDHEN, CDR2 SYDVKM. The V and J ends lost 4 bases and 7 bases, in that order; junction bases with no gene match: 2. Here the CDR3 DNA reads TGTGCCAGCAGTTCCGGGACTAGCGGGGGGAATGAGCAGTTCTTC. Translating it yields CASSSGTSGGNEQFF.

DNA for the CDR3: TGTGCCAGCAGCAAAGGGACAGGGGCTAATGAGCAGTTCTTC. It is translated as CASSKGTGANEQFF. The chain uses TRBV21-1 and TRBJ2-1; the table's D call, TRBD1, has no DNA check behind it. TRBV21-1 represents a pseudogene. The length of the CDR3 is 14 residues.

This clone was found a few times. Here the CDR3 DNA reads TGTGCCAGCAGCGTAGATCGGGACAGGGGTTCCTACGAGCAGTACTTC. This encodes CASSVDRDRGSYEQYF. The genes are TRBV9 and TRBJ2-7; TRBD1 agrees at 10 bases. Germline values: CDR1 SGDLS, CDR2 YYNGEE. The CDR3 has 16 amino acids. Trimming took 0 bases from V and 1 from J; bases not matched to a gene: 4.

The genes are TRBV27 and TRBJ1-6, with 12 bases matching TRBD1. Looked up from germline, CDR1 is MNHEY and CDR2 is SMNVEV (reference sequence). V lost 4 bases to trimming and J lost 6 bases; unmatched junction nucleotides: 7. This CDR3 has 17 amino acids. The CDR3 sequence: CASSSLGTGGRNSPLHF. The CDR3 region has the DNA TGTGCCAGCAGTTCCTTGGGGACAGGGGGCCGTAATTCACCCCTCCACTTT.

The CDR3 sequence is CSVDELGELFF. The CDR3 nucleotides are TGCAGCGTTGACGAGTTGGGGGAGCTGTTTTTT. The genes are TRBV29-1 and TRBJ2-2; D is undetermined. The CDR3 totals 11 residues. The V gene's germline CDR1 is SQVTM and CDR2 ANQGSEA. V lost 3 bases, J lost 8 bases, and 7 bases lay in between.

The chain joins TRBV6-4 to TRBJ1-4, with D perhaps TRBD1 (6 bases). CDR3 length: 14 residues. Trimming pared 4 bases from V and 8 bases from J, leaving 14 bases between. Germline V CDR1 and CDR2: MRHNA, SNTAGT. DNA of the CDR3: TGTGCCAGCAGTGTCCCAGGGGCGGGCGAAAAACTGTTTTTT. Translation: CASSVPGAGEKLFF.

CDR3 nucleotide sequence: TGCGCCAGCAGCCCCGGACAGGGGCATAATGAAAAACTGTTTTTT. It specifies CASSPGQGHNEKLFF. The chain combines TRBV5-1 with TRBJ1-4, with TRBD1 matching 9 bases. The CDR3 is 15 amino acids. The germline V gene encodes CDR1 SGHRS and CDR2 YFSETQ. The V segment lost 4 bases and the J segment 4 bases; nucleotides outside the gene matches: 5.

V usage is TRBV5-1 and J usage is TRBJ2-2; 7 bases map to TRBD2. CDR1 is SGHRS and CDR2 is YFSETQ in the germline V gene. The J segment lost 0 bases and the V segment lost 4 bases, leaving 3 bases of the junction unmatched. The CDR3 has 15 amino acids. The CDR3 protein is CASSPGGTNTGELFF. The CDR3 nucleotides are TGCGCCAGCAGCCCCGGGGGGACGAACACCGGGGAGCTGTTTTTT. The variable domain in full, with the rest retrieved from reference TRBV5-1 and TRBJ2-2, is KAGVTQTPRYLIKTRGQQVTLSCSPISGHRSVSWYQQTPGQGLQFLFEYFSETQRNKGNFPGRFSGRQFSNSRSEMNVSTLELGDSALYLCASSPGGTNTGELFFGEGSRLTVL.

The chain joins TRBV10-3 to TRBJ1-5; perhaps TRBD1 as D (6 bases). The germline CDR1 and CDR2 sequences are ENHRY and SYGVKD. This CDR3 has 17 residues. V was pared by 3 bases and J by 4 bases, with 19 bases between. The CDR3 DNA sequence: TGTGCCATCAGTGATCAATTCGACGGCCAGGGGAATCAGCCCCAGCATTTT. Protein sequence: CAISDQFDGQGNQPQHF.

The chain joins TRBV11-2 to TRBJ2-1; possible D gene TRBD2, 5 bases. The CDR3 spans 17 residues. Germline V gene data show CDR1 as SGHAT and CDR2 as FQNNGV. Trimming took 5 bases from V and 0 from J, leaving 17 bases between them. CDR3 region: CASSDPERSTSYNEQFF. Here the CDR3 DNA reads TGTGCCAGCAGCGATCCTGAGCGGTCAACCTCCTACAATGAGCAGTTCTTC. The full variable domain, with the rest looked up from reference TRBV11-2 and TRBJ2-1, is EAGVAQSPRYKIIEKRQSVAFWCNPISGHATLYWYQQILGQGPKLLIQFQNNGVVDDSQLPKDRFSAERLKGVDSTLKIQPAKLEDSAVYLCASSDPERSTSYNEQFFGPGTRLTVL.

The genes are TRBV7-3 and TRBJ2-3; TRBD2 is a possible D gene (5 bases). Germline V CDR1 and CDR2: SGHTA, FQGTGA. V dropped 1 base and J dropped 1 base, with 12 bases sitting between them. This CDR3 contains 16 residues. The chain's CDR3 is CASSLRPLAGTDTQYF. CDR3 coding DNA: TGTGCCAGCAGCTTAAGGCCCCTAGCAGGCACAGATACGCAGTATTTT. Variable domain in full (rest from reference TRBV7-3 and TRBJ2-3): GAGVSQTPSNKVTEKGKYVELRCDPISGHTALYWYRQSLGQGPEFLIYFQGTGAADDSGLPNDRFFAVRPEGSVSTLKIQRTERGDSAVYLCASSLRPLAGTDTQYFGPGTRLTVL.

The rearrangement uses TRBV6-5 and TRBJ2-7; 9 positions agree with TRBD2. The V and J ends lost 5 bases and 2 bases, in that order; junction bases with no gene match: 4. CDR1 and CDR2 (germline): MNHEY, SVGAGI. The CDR3 spans 14 residues. CDR3 sequence (DNA): TGTGCCAGCAGTGCAGCTAGCGGGGCCTACGAGCAGTACTTC. It codes for CASSAASGAYEQYF.

This clone has a handful of counts. The rearrangement uses TRBV7-2 and TRBJ2-3, with a tentative D call TRBD1 (6 bases). The ends were cut back, 3 bases at V and 5 bases at J, with 15 bases in the middle. The CDR3 extends over 15 amino acids. The germline V gene encodes CDR1 SGHTA and CDR2 FQGNSA. In DNA, the CDR3 is TGTGCCAGCAGCTTTAACGGTCTAGGGGGAGATACGCAGTATTTT. Its translation: CASSFNGLGGDTQYF.

This clone has a handful of counts. The chain recombines TRBV18 with TRBJ2-5; 8 bases fit TRBD1. Germline V gene sequence: CDR1 KGHSH, CDR2 LQKENI. J gave up 5 bases and V 5 bases, and 7 bases lay outside the gene matches. The CDR3 totals 14 residues. The CDR3 region is CASSTRTGRETQYF. The CDR3 DNA reads TGTGCCAGCTCAACGAGGACAGGGAGGGAGACCCAGTACTTC.

The chain joins TRBV10-3 to TRBJ2-7; 11 nucleotides line up with TRBD2. Germline CDR1 is ENHRY and CDR2 is SYGVKD. With V trimmed by 4 bases and J by 7 bases, 3 bases remained unmatched. The CDR3 is 13 amino acids. CDR3 loop: CAISGGLAEEQYF. The CDR3 DNA reads TGTGCCATCAGTGGGGGACTAGCGGAAGAGCAGTACTTC.

The V call is TRBV6-6, the J call TRBJ2-1; TRBD1 aligns across 10 bases. Germline V lookup: CDR1 MNHNY, CDR2 SVGAGI (reference sequence). The CDR3 has 15 amino acids. V dropped 6 bases and J dropped 6; count of bases not matched to a gene: 8. The CDR3 protein is CASRAGTGASNEQFF. The CDR3 DNA follows: TGTGCCAGCAGAGCCGGGACAGGGGCGTCCAATGAGCAGTTCTTC.

Only a few counts were recorded for this clone. This chain connects TRBV2 to TRBJ2-7; D is ambiguous. The CDR3 spans 12 residues. V lost 4 bases to trimming and J lost 3 bases, with 7 bases between them. Germline V lookup: CDR1 SNHLY, CDR2 FYNNEI. CDR3: CASSAQVYEQYF. Written as DNA, the CDR3 is TGTGCCAGCAGTGCTCAGGTCTACGAGCAGTACTTC. Looking up the rest from reference TRBV2 and TRBJ2-7 gives the full variable domain: EPEVTQTPSHQVTQMGQEVILRCVPISNHLYFYWYRQILGQKVEFLVSFYNNEISEKSEIFDDQFSVERPDGSNFTLKIRSTKLEDSAMYFCASSAQVYEQYFGPGTRLTVT.

The chain joins TRBV5-6 to TRBJ1-2; 12 bases agree with TRBD1. The CDR3 runs 17 residues. Germline values: CDR1 SGHDT, CDR2 YYEEEE. Unmatched junction bases numbered 12, after V lost 5 bases and J lost 4 bases. CDR3 DNA sequence: TGTGCCAGCAGAGAGGGACAGGGGGCGCGGGGGGTCTATGGCTACACCTTC. This encodes CASREGQGARGVYGYTF.

This clone was detected once. The chain joins TRBV7-9 to TRBJ1-2, with 10 bases that match TRBD1. V dropped 5 bases and J dropped 4; count of bases not matched to a gene: 7. CDR3 length: 15 amino acids. Germline CDR1 and CDR2: SEHNR and FQNEAQ (reference sequence). CDR3 in amino acids: CASSRTGGGGYGYTF. CDR3 in DNA: TGTGCCAGCAGCCGGACAGGGGGAGGCGGCTATGGCTACACCTTC.

V and J are TRBV5-1 and TRBJ2-5; a possible D gene is TRBD2 (5 bases). Germline CDR1 is SGHRS and CDR2 is YFSETQ. The V gene lost 4 bases and the J gene lost 5 bases, with 12 bases spanning the gap. The CDR3 is made up of 13 amino acids. The CDR3 nucleotides read TGCGCCAGCAGCGATCCCGGGGAGGAGACCCAGTACTTC. Translated: CASSDPGEETQYF.

This clone is a singleton in its sample. The germline gene is not matched at one end of the junction; a read error may be the cause. This chain joins TRBV19 and TRBJ2-7; the match to TRBD1 covers 8 bases. This CDR3 has 16 residues. The V gene's germline CDR1 is LNHDA and CDR2 SQIVND (reference sequence). The CDR3 DNA sequence: TGTGCCAGTAGTACTTTTTGGACAGGGAACCCCTACGAGCAGGACTTC. As protein: CASSTFWTGNPYEQDF.

The table lists this clone with a few counts. The J gene is TRBJ1-1, the V gene TRBV5-8; D not certain. CDR3 length equals 15 residues. V lost 1 base and J 1 base, leaving 11 bases between the germline ends. Per germline, CDR1 SGHTS and CDR2 YDEGEE. The CDR3: CASSLTGRSNTEAFF. The CDR3 DNA sequence: TGTGCCAGCAGCTTGACGGGAAGATCGAACACTGAAGCTTTCTTT. Together with reference TRBV5-8 and TRBJ1-1, the CDR3 gives the full variable domain: EAGVTQSPTHLIKTRGQQATLRCSPISGHTSVYWYQQALGLGLQFLLWYDEGEERNRGNFPPRFSGRQFPNYSSELNVNALELEDSALYLCASSLTGRSNTEAFFGQGTRLTVV.

V usage is TRBV5-1 and J usage is TRBJ2-1; 7 nucleotides line up with TRBD1. V shed 4 bases and J 6 bases; nucleotides not matched to a gene: 7. Germline CDR1 and CDR2: SGHRS and YFSETQ. This CDR3 is 14 amino acids long. CDR3 bases: TGCGCCAGCAGCCTGACAGGGCGAGGCAATGAGCAGTTCTTC. Translation gives CASSLTGRGNEQFF.

The chain carries TRBV2 and TRBJ2-1; 10 nucleotides align to TRBD1. Germline CDR1 SNHLY, CDR2 FYNNEI. This CDR3 has 14 amino acids. J lost 7 bases, V lost 10 bases, and 10 bases had no gene match. The CDR3 region is CATLGGQGINEQFF. CDR3 DNA sequence: TGTGCCACCCTGGGGGGACAGGGGATAAATGAGCAGTTCTTC.

The chain recombines TRBV30 with TRBJ1-3, with D perhaps matching TRBD1 (6 bases). There are 16 residues in the CDR3. V was cut by 5 bases and J by 2 bases, with 19 bases left in between. Looked up from germline, CDR1 is GTSNPN and CDR2 is SVGIG (reference sequence). DNA for the CDR3: TGTGCCTGGGGACGGGCCCTCCCAGGGGCTGGAAACACCATATATTTT. Protein product: CAWGRALPGAGNTIYF.

The rearrangement uses TRBV4-1 and TRBJ2-1; 8 positions agree with TRBD1. The CDR3 is 14 amino acids. Losses at the gene ends were 7 bases for V and 3 bases for J; bases not matched to a gene: 5. Germline V gene lookup returns CDR1 MGHRA and CDR2 YSYEKL. The CDR3 DNA reads TGCGCCAGCACCCCAGGACAGGGCTACAATGAGCAGTTCTTC. Amino acids: CASTPGQGYNEQFF.

This rearrangement joins TRBV7-3 to TRBJ1-1, with a weak D call TRBD1 (6 bases). The germline V and J ends were trimmed by 5 bases and 4 bases, with 11 bases remaining between them. Germline V gives CDR1 SGHTA, CDR2 FQGTGA. This CDR3 is built from 13 residues. This CDR3 is CASSQGMGTEAFF. CDR3 nucleotide sequence: TGTGCCAGCAGCCAGGGGATGGGCACTGAAGCTTTCTTT.

This chain joins TRBV4-2 and TRBJ1-2; no firm D call. This CDR3 comprises 15 residues. The V and J ends lost 1 base and 8 bases respectively, with 17 bases between them. Germline V gene lookup returns CDR1 LGHNA and CDR2 YNFKEQ. CDR3 residues: CASSQGPGVPEGYTF. The DNA of the CDR3 is TGTGCCAGCAGCCAAGGGCCGGGAGTACCGGAAGGCTACACCTTC.

V usage is TRBV25-1 and J usage is TRBJ2-3; D is unresolved. The CDR3 has 12 residues. Deletions cut 0 bases from V and 6 bases from J, with 4 bases between. Germline V CDR1 and CDR2: MGHDK, SYGVNS. CDR3 nucleotides: TGTGCCAGCAGTGAATATACTGATACGCAGTATTTT. It codes for CASSEYTDTQYF.